What follows is one T cell receptor beta chain and its context. Its specificity is unknown. Measured with immunoSEQ multiplex PCR; TCRdb has only the in-frame clones, and not every one. The table shows 39,000 or so clones, with more than 75% occurring only once. Documented time point: week 5, during vaccination. One vaccine dose held 300 ug of mutant IDH1 20-mer peptide and came with topical imiquimod. This sample was taken from a study of a mutant IDH1 vaccine in newly diagnosed glioma. The V segment lost 4 bases and the J segment 9 bases; nucleotides outside the gene matches: 13. Per germline, CDR1 SGHRS and CDR2 YFSETQ. This CDR3 has 16 residues.

The specimen comprised PBMCs, sampled from a glioma patient whose treatment included an IDH1 peptide vaccine. This sequence joins TRBV5-1 and TRBJ1-6; 7 bases align to TRBD1. This TCR derives from a man in his forties with glioma. CDR3 sequence (DNA): TGCGCCAGCAGCCACAGGGGTAGCGGTCCAATTTCACCCCTCCACTTT. Translated: CASSHRGSGPISPLHF.